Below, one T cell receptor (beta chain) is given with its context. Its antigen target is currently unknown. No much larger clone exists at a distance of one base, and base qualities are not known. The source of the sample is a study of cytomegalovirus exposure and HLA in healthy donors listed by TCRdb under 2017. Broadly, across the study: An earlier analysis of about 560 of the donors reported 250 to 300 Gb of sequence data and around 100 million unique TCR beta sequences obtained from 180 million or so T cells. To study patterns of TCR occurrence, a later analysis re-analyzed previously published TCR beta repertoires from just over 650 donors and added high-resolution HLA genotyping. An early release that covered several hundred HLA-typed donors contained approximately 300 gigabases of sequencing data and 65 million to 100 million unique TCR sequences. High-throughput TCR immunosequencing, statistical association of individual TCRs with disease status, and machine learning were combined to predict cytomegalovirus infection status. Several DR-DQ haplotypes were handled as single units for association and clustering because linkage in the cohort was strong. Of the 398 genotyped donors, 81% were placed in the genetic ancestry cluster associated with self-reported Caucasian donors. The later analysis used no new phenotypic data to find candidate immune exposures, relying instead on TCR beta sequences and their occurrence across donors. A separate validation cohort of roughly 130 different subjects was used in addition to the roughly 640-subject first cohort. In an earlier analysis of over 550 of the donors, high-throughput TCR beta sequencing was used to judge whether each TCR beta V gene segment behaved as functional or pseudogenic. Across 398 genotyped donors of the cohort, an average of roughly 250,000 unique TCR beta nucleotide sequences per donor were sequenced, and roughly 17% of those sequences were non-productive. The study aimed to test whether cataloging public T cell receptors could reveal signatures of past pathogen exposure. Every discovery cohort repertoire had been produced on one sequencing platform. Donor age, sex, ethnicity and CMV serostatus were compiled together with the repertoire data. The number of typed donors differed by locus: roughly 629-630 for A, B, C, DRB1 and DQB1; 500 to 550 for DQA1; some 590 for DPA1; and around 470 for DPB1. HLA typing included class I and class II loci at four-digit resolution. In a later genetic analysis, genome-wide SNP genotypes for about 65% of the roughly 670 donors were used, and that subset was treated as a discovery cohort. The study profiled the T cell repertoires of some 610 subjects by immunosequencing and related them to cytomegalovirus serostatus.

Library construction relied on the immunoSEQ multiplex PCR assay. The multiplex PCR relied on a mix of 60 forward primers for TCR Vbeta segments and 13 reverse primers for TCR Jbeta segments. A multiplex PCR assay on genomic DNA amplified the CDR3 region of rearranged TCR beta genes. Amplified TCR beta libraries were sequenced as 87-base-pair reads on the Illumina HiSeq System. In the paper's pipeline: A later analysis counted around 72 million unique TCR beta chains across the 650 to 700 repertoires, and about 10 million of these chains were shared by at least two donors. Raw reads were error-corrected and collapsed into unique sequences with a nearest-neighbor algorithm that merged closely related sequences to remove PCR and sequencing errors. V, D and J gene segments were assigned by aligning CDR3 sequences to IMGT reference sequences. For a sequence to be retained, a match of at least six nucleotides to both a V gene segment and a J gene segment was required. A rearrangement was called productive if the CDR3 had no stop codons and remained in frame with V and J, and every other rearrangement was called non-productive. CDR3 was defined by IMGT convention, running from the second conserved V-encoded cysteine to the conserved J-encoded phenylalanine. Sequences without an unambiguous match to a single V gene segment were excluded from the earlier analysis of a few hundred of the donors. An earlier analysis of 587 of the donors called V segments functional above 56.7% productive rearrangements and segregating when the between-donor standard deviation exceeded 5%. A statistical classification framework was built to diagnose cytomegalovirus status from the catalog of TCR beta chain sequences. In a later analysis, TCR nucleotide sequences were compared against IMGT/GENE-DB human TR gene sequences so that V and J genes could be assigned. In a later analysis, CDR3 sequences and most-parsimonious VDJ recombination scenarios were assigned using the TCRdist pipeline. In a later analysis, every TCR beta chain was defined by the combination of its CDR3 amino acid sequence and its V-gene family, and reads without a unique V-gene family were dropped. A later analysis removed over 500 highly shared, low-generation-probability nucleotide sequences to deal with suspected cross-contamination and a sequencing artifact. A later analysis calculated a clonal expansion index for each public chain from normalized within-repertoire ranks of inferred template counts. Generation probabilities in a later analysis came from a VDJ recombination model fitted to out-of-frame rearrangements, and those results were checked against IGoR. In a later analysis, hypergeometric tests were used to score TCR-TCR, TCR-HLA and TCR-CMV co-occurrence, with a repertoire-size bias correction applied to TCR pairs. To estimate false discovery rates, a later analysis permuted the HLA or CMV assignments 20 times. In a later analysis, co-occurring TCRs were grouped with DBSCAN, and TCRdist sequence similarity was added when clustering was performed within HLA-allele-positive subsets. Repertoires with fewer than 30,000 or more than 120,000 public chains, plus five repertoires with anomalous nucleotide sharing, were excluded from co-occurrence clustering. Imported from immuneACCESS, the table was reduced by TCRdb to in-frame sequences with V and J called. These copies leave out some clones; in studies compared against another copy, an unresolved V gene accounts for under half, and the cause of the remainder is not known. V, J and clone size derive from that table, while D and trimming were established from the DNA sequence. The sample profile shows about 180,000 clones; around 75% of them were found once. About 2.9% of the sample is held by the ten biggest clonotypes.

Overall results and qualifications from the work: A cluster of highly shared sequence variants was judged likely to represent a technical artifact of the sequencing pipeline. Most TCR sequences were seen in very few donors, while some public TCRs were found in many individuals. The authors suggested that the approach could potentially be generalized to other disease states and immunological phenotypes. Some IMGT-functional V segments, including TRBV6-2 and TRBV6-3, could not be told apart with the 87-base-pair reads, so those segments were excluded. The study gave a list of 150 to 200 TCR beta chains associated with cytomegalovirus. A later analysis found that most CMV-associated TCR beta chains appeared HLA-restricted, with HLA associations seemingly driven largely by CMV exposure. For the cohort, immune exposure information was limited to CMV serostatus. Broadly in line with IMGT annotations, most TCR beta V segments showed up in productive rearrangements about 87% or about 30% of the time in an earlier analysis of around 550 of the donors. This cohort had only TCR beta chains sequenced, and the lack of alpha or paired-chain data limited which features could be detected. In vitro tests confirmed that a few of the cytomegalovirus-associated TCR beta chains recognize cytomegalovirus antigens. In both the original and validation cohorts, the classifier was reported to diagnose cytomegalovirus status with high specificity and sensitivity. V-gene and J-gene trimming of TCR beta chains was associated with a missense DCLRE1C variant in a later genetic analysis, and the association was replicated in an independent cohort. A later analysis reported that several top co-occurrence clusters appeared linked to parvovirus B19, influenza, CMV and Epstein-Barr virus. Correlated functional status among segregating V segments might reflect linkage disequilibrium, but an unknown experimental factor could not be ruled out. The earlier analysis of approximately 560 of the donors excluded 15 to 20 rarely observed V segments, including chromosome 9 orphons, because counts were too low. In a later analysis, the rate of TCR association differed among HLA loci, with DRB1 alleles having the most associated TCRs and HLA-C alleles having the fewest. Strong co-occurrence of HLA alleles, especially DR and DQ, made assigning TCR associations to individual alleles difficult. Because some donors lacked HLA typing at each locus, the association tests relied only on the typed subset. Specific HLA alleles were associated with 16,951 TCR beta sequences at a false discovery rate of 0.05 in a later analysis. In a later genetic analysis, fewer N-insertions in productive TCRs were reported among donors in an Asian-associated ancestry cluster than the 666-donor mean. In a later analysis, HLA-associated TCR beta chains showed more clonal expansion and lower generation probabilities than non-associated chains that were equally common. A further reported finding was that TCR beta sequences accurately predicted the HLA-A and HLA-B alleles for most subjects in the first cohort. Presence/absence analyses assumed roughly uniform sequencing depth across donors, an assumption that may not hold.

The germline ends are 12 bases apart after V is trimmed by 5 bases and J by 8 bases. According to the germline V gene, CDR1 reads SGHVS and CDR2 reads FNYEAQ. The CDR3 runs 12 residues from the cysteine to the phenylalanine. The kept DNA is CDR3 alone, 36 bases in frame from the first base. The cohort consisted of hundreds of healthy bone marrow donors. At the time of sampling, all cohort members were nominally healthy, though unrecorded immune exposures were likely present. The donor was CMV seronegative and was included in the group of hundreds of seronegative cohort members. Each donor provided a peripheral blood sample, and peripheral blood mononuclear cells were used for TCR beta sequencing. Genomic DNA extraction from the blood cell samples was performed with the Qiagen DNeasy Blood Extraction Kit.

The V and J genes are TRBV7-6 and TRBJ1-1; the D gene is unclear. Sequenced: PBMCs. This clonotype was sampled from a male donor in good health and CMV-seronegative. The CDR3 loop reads CASSLTGLEAFF. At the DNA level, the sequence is TGTGCCAGCAGCCTCACCGGGTTGGAAGCTTTCTTT.